This entry concerns a single T cell receptor beta chain. Its matching antigen is unknown. This record belongs to a study of long-term antiretroviral therapy in people with HIV. Background on the study: Earliest sampling preceded the 2015 immediate-ART recommendation by about a decade. Whole-study findings and limits: Clones that had undergone expansion before ART dominated the repertoire at all time points.

Researchers report immunoSEQ v3.0 was run at survey level. Produced via immunoSEQ multiplex PCR; TCRdb's table is partial and in-frame only. This table holds under 25,000 clones, just over 90% found once. V trimming: 4 bases; J trimming: 2 bases; junction bases outside the gene matches: 2. CDR3 length: 14 residues. Germline assignment: CDR1 SGHTA and CDR2 FQGNSA. Every participant with HIV received treatment in the United States. Before they underwent DNA extraction, samples held roughly 0.95-11 million cryopreserved PBMC. The V gene is TRBV7-2, the J gene TRBJ1-3; 7 bases line up with TRBD1. Sequenced material: unsorted PBMCs, taken 7.6 years after starting antiretroviral therapy. This clonotype was obtained from a middle-aged woman with HIV. CDR3 amino acids: CASSSQGAGNTIYF. The CDR3 DNA reads TGTGCCAGCAGCTCCCAGGGGGCTGGAAACACCATATATTTT.